This T cell receptor (beta chain) was documented in a study of shared clonotypes between healthy human individuals. General study findings and limits: Among donors, sharing of clonotypes was expected to be affected by sequencing depth. Sample collection involved blood only; tissue repertoires are likely different.

A note on this clone: Its antigen is as yet unknown.

Sequencing used immunoSEQ multiplex PCR; TCRdb keeps in-frame clones, though not all of them. The repertoire has 2,100,000 or so clones, approximately 94% of them found once; the top ten carry roughly 0.13%. The V end lost 7 bases, the J end lost 7 bases, and 22 bases lay between the germline ends. CDR1 is MNHNY and CDR2 is SVGAGI in the germline V gene (reference sequence). The CDR3 loop spans 16 amino acids. The donors were all Caucasian adults (living in Nashville, Tennessee). V gene TRBV6-6 combines with J gene TRBJ1-4; the D gene is possibly TRBD1 (6 bases). What was sequenced was naive CD4+ T cells sorted from blood. The subset: CD45RA+ positively selected. The TCR comes from a young man in good health. In DNA form, the CDR3 reads TGTGCCAGCACCCCCTATCTCGGAGGGGGGGGTGAAAAACTGTTTTTT. It is translated as CASTPYLGGGGEKLFF.